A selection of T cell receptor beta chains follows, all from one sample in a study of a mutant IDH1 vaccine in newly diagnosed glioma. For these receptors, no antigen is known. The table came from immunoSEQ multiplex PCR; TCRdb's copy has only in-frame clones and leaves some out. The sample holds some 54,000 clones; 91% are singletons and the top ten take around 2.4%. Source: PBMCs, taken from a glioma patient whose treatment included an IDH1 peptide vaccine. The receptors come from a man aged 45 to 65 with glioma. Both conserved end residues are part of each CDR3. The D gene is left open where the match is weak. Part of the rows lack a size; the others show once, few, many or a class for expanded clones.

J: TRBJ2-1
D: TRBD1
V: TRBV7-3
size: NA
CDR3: CASSKQGLEQFF
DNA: TGTGCCAGCAGCAAACAGGGGCTTGAGCAGTTCTTC

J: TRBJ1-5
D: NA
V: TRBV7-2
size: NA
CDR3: CASSLDYSNQPQHF
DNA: TGTGCCAGCAGTCTAGATTATAGCAATCAGCCCCAGCATTTT

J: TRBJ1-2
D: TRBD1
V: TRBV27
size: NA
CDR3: CASSWTGENYGYTF
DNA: TGTGCCAGCAGCTGGACAGGGGAAAACTATGGCTACACCTTC

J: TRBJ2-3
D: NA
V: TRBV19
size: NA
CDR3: CASSSTPGLSTDTQYF
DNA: TGTGCCAGTAGTTCCACGCCGGGACTGAGCACAGATACGCAGTATTTT

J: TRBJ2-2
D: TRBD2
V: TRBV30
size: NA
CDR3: CAWRGLAVGGELFF
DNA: TGTGCCTGGAGGGGTCTAGCGGTCGGCGGGGAGCTGTTTTTT

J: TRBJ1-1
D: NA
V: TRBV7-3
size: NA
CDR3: CASSLTLNTEAFF
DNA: TGTGCCAGCAGCTTAACACTGAACACTGAAGCTTTCTTT

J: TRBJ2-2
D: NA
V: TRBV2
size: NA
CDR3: CASSPLPGELFF
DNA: TGTGCCAGCAGTCCCCTCCCCGGGGAGCTGTTTTTT

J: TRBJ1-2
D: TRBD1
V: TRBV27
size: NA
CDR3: CASRTGQGGYTF
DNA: TGTGCCAGCAGGACAGGGCAGGGTGGCTACACCTTC

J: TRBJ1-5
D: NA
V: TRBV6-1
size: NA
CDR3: CASTARYNSNQPQHF
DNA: TGTGCCAGCACCGCCAGATACAATAGCAATCAGCCCCAGCATTTT

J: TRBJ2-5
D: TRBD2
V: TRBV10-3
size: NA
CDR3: CAISERSGSGETQYF
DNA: TGTGCCATCAGTGAGAGAAGCGGGAGTGGGGAGACCCAGTACTTC

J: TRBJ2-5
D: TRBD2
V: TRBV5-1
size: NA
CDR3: CASSQPAGVGETQYF
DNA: TGCGCCAGCAGCCAACCAGCGGGAGTGGGGGAGACCCAGTACTTC

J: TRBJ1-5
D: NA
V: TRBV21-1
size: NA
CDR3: CASSKHPRGLPQHF
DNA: TGTGCCAGCAGCAAACACCCCAGGGGATTACCCCAGCATTTT

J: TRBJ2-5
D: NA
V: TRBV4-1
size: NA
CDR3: CASSQNGVTWETQYF
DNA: TGCGCCAGCAGCCAAAATGGAGTTACGTGGGAGACCCAGTACTTC

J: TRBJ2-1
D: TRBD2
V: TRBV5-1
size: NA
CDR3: CASSKRGLAGGNEQFF
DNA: TGCGCCAGCAGCAAAAGGGGACTAGCGGGGGGAAATGAGCAGTTCTTC

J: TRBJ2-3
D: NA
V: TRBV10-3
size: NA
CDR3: CAISAGVSTDTQYF
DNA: TGTGCCATCAGTGCGGGAGTTAGCACAGATACGCAGTATTTT

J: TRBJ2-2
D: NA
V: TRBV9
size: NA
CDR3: CASSAVRTVTGELFF
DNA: TGTGCCAGCAGCGCGGTCCGCACGGTGACCGGGGAGCTGTTTTTT

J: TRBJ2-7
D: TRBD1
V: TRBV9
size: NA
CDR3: CASSLGTVSSYEQYF
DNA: TGTGCCAGCAGCCTCGGGACAGTGAGCTCCTACGAGCAGTACTTC

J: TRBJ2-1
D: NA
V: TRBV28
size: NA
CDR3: CASRAGGARGEQFF
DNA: TGTGCCAGCAGGGCTGGGGGGGCCCGCGGTGAGCAGTTCTTC

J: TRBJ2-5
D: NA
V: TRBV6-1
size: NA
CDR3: CASGWELQETQYF
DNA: TGTGCCAGCGGATGGGAGCTCCAAGAGACCCAGTACTTC

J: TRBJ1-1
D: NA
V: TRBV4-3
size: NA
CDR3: CASSQDWGRDTEAFF
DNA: TGCGCCAGCAGCCAAGACTGGGGGCGGGACACTGAAGCTTTCTTT

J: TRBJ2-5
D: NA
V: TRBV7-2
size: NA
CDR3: CASSYTTSSAQYF
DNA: TGTGCCAGCAGCTATACGACATCCTCGGCCCAGTACTTC

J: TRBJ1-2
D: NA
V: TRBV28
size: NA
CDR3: CASTLPGIGYTF
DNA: TGTGCCAGCACCCTGCCAGGGATAGGCTACACCTTC

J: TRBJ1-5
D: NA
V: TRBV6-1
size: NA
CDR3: CASSEGARGGQPQHF
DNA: TGTGCCAGCAGTGAAGGGGCACGGGGCGGTCAGCCCCAGCATTTT

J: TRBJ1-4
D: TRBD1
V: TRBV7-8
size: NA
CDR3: CASSSHPEGTGREKLFF
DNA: TGTGCCAGCAGCTCACACCCGGAGGGGACAGGGAGGGAAAAACTGTTTTTT

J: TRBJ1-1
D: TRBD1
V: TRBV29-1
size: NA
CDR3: CSVGRGLGTEAFF
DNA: TGCAGCGTTGGTAGGGGGCTGGGCACTGAAGCTTTCTTT

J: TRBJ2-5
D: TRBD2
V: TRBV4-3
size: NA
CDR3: CASSARLSSGGSSWDLETQYF
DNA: TGCGCCAGCAGCGCTCGCCTATCTAGCGGGGGTTCGAGTTGGGACCTTGAGACCCAGTACTTC

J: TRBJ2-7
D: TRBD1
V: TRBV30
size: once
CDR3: CAWRGRGNEQYF
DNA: TGTGCCTGGAGGGGCAGGGGGAACGAGCAGTACTTC

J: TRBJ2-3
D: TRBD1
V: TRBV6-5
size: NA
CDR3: CASSSPGQGSTDTQYF
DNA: TGTGCCAGCAGTTCTCCGGGACAGGGGAGCACAGATACGCAGTATTTT

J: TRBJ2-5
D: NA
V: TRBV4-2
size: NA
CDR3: CASSQGTGGETQYF
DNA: TGTGCCAGCAGCCAAGGAACAGGCGGAGAGACCCAGTACTTC